These 26 T cell receptor beta chains were sequenced from one sample in a study of T cell responses to AZD1222 COVID-19 vaccine. Data came from immunoSEQ multiplex PCR; TCRdb stores just in-frame clones and leaves some out. This sample has about 120,000 clones, with roughly 93% found just once. This material consisted of peripheral blood, taken on day 0 of AZD1222 vaccination. The receptor set was obtained from an adult in good health.

CDR3 sequence (DNA): TGTGCCAGCTCCCAACAGGGGGCTGGAACTGAAGCTTTCTTT. It codes for CASSQQGAGTEAFF. The chain couples TRBV18 to TRBJ1-1; 9 bases map to TRBD1. This CDR3 contains 14 residues. Trimming cost V 6 bases and J 5 bases; bases outside gene matches: 7. Germline V lookup: CDR1 KGHSH, CDR2 LQKENI.

The V and J genes are TRBV10-3 and TRBJ2-1; 12 nucleotides align to TRBD1. The CDR3 covers 21 residues. CDR1 is ENHRY, CDR2 SYGVKD, per germline. The V segment lost 4 bases and the J segment 8 bases; nucleotides outside the gene matches: 24. The CDR3 sequence: CAISGPGASRDRGPGVDEQFF. The CDR3 nucleotides are TGTGCCATCAGTGGTCCGGGAGCGTCCCGGGACAGGGGGCCGGGCGTCGATGAGCAGTTCTTC.

This sequence joins TRBV3-1 (or the pseudogene TRBV3-2) and TRBJ1-5, with D unresolved. The V end was cut by 2 bases, the J end by 3 bases, with 5 bases between. Germline V lookup: CDR1 LGHDT, CDR2 YNNKEL (reference sequence). The CDR3 length is 13 residues. CDR3 nucleotides: TGTGCCAGCAGCCAAAGGGCCAATCAGCCCCAGCATTTT. This translates into CASSQRANQPQHF.

V usage is TRBV13 and J usage is TRBJ1-1; D is undetermined. Germline V gene sequence: CDR1 PRHDT, CDR2 FYEKMQ (reference sequence). The CDR3 totals 17 residues. V was clipped by 4 bases and J by 3 bases, with 21 bases between them. The CDR3 DNA reads as TGTGCCAGCAGCTACCGTTGGGCTCAAAATTGGGACACTGAAGCTTTCTTT. This encodes CASSYRWAQNWDTEAFF. The whole variable domain, remainder taken from reference TRBV13 and TRBJ1-1, is AAGVIQSPRHLIKEKRETATLKCYPIPRHDTVYWYQQGPGQDPQFLISFYEKMQSDKGSIPDRFSAQQFSDYHSELNMSSLELGDSALYFCASSYRWAQNWDTEAFFGQGTRLTVV.

V and J are TRBV7-9 and TRBJ2-1; D might be TRBD2 (6 bases). This CDR3 region has 16 residues. Between the trimmed V and J ends, which lost 5 bases and 6 bases, there was a span of 20 bases. Germline V gene sequence: CDR1 SEHNR, CDR2 FQNEAQ (reference sequence). For the CDR3, the DNA is TGTGCCAGCAGCCACAAATTAAGACTGGGGGGCAATGAGCAGTTCTTC. Translated, it gives CASSHKLRLGGNEQFF.

V and J are TRBV7-2 and TRBJ2-3; 12 bases are a match to TRBD2. The germline V gene encodes CDR1 SGHTA and CDR2 FQGNSA. CDR3 length: 16 amino acids. The junction had 2 bases not matched to a gene; V was cut back by 2 bases and J by 2 bases. The CDR3 reads CASSLWTSGTTDTQYF. Here the CDR3 DNA reads TGTGCCAGCAGCTTATGGACTAGCGGGACCACAGATACGCAGTATTTT.

This clone has a single count. The chain has TRBV6-2 or TRBV6-3 and TRBJ1-1; tentative D call: TRBD1 (5 bases). V was clipped by 0 bases and J by 10 bases, with 12 bases between them. Germline CDR1 is MNHEY and CDR2 is SVGEGT. The CDR3 is 13 residues long. CDR3 coding DNA: TGTGCCAGCAGTTACTCGTGGAGGGGCCCAGCTTTCTTT. Translating gives CASSYSWRGPAFF.

The chain links TRBV5-8 to TRBJ1-1, with D tentatively TRBD1 (5 bases). CDR3 length: 14 residues. Trimming removed 2 bases at V and 3 bases at J, with 11 bases between. Germline V gene sequence: CDR1 SGHTS, CDR2 YDEGEE. The CDR3 DNA sequence: TGTGCCAGCAGCTTCCAGCAGGGCGACACTGAAGCTTTCTTT. As protein: CASSFQQGDTEAFF.

The rearrangement joins TRBV15 to TRBJ1-2; D possibly corresponds to TRBD1 (5 bases). This CDR3 contains 15 residues. CDR1 LNHNV and CDR2 YYDKDF come from the germline V gene (reference sequence). V was clipped by 5 bases and J by 6 bases, with 19 bases between them. For the CDR3, the DNA is TGTGCCACCAGCCCCCCCTTGGGACTTCCTGATGGCTACACCTTC. Residues: CATSPPLGLPDGYTF.

This clone has only one observation. V usage is TRBV19 and J usage is TRBJ2-7; D gene ambiguous. The V gene lost 9 bases and the J gene lost 4 bases, with 4 bases spanning the gap. Germline CDR1 and CDR2: LNHDA and SQIVND (reference sequence). CDR3 size: 9 residues. In nucleotides, the CDR3 is TGTGCCAGGGCATACGAGCAGTACGTC. Encoded protein: CARAYEQYV.

The chain joins TRBV5-1 to TRBJ1-4; TRBD1 matches at 9 bases. This CDR3 region has 13 residues. Looked up from germline, CDR1 is SGHRS and CDR2 is YFSETQ. The V and J ends lost 3 bases and 7 bases, in that order; junction bases with no gene match: 1. The CDR3 nucleotides read TGCGCCAGCAGCTCGGACAGGGGTGAAAAACTGTTTTTT. It yields the protein CASSSDRGEKLFF.

The gene calls are TRBV5-6 and TRBJ1-2; unclear D gene. Trimming removed 1 base at V and 4 bases at J, with 2 bases between. CDR1 is SGHDT and CDR2 is YYEEEE in the germline V gene. The CDR3 has 11 amino acids. The CDR3 protein is CASSLSYGYTF. The CDR3 coding sequence is TGTGCCAGCAGCTTGAGCTATGGCTACACCTTC.

The CDR3 DNA reads as TGTGCCAGCAGCCAGTTCAGAACAGGGGTGACTGAAGCTTTCTTT. It codes for CASSQFRTGVTEAFF. This chain joins TRBV14 and TRBJ1-1, with 7 nucleotides matching TRBD1. From germline, CDR1 is SGHDN and CDR2 FVKESK. The CDR3 sequence is 15 residues long. V shed 3 bases, J shed 5 bases, and the junction held 9 bases outside the gene matches.

This rearrangement joins TRBV5-1 to TRBJ2-1; D could derive from TRBD1 or TRBD2 (5 bases each). The CDR3 sequence is 15 residues long. V dropped 0 bases and J dropped 3 bases, with 10 bases sitting between them. Germline values: CDR1 SGHRS, CDR2 YFSETQ. In DNA form, the CDR3 reads TGCGCCAGCAGCTTGGGGGGCGGAGGCTACAATGAGCAGTTCTTC. Translated: CASSLGGGGYNEQFF.

J is TRBJ2-1 and V is TRBV12-5, with 13 positions matching TRBD2. Trimming took 0 bases from V and 6 from J; bases not matched to a gene: 5. The V gene's germline CDR1 is LGHNT and CDR2 FRNRAP. This CDR3 has 17 residues. CDR3 region: CASGLVWTSGRSNEQFF. CDR3 DNA: TGTGCTAGTGGTTTGGTTTGGACTAGCGGGAGAAGCAATGAGCAGTTCTTC.

The chain employs TRBV20-1 and TRBJ1-1, with 7 bases lining up with TRBD1. CDR1 and CDR2 from the germline V gene are DFQATT and SNEGSKA (reference sequence). The CDR3 loop spans 11 amino acids. V was pared by 0 bases and J by 13 bases, with 5 bases of the junction left unmatched. The CDR3 nucleotides are TGCAGTGCTAGAGATGATCAGGGGGTTTTCTTT. Residues: CSARDDQGVFF.

The chain recombines TRBV2 with TRBJ1-5; 7 nucleotides line up with TRBD1. V trimming: 7 bases; J trimming: 4 bases; junction bases outside the gene matches: 7. CDR1 SNHLY and CDR2 FYNNEI come from the germline V gene. The CDR3 is 14 amino acids. CDR3 protein: CASTGQARNQPQHF. In DNA, the CDR3 is TGTGCCAGCACCGGACAGGCCAGAAATCAGCCCCAGCATTTT.

The genes are TRBV6-5 and TRBJ2-7, with D tentatively TRBD2 (5 bases). Germline CDR1 and CDR2: MNHEY and SVGAGI. V lost 10 bases and J 3 bases, leaving 19 bases between the germline ends. CDR3 length equals 14 residues. The chain's CDR3 is CATEAPGGYYEQYV. CDR3 in DNA: TGTGCCACCGAGGCGCCAGGCGGGTACTACGAGCAGTACGTC.

This chain joins TRBV7-2 and TRBJ1-2; D is unresolved. Trimming stripped 3 bases from V and 13 bases from J, with 21 bases between. The germline V gene encodes CDR1 SGHTA and CDR2 FQGNSA. The length of the CDR3 is 14 residues. In DNA form, the CDR3 reads TGTGCCAGCAGCTTCCGGGCCAGATTTTGGAGTGGCACCTTC. Its protein is CASSFRARFWSGTF.

The rearrangement joins TRBV7-9 to TRBJ2-2; TRBD2 matches 9 bases. The CDR3 has 17 residues. The V and J ends lost 6 bases and 2 bases, in that order; junction bases with no gene match: 10. Germline lookup yields CDR1 SEHNR and CDR2 FQNEAQ (reference sequence). CDR3 residues: CASRRGVAGANTGELFF. In DNA form, the CDR3 reads TGTGCCAGCAGGCGAGGGGTAGCGGGGGCTAACACCGGGGAGCTGTTTTTT.

This chain links TRBV25-1 with TRBJ1-6; 11 bases line up with TRBD1. The V gene end was trimmed by 6 bases and the J gene end by 8 bases; junction bases not matched to a gene: 0. The germline V gene has CDR1 MGHDK and CDR2 SYGVNS. This CDR3 is 13 amino acids long. The CDR3 region is CASRGQGDSPLHF. The DNA of the CDR3 is TGTGCCAGCAGGGGACAGGGGGATTCACCCCTCCACTTT.

J is TRBJ1-2 and V is TRBV19; D possibly corresponds to TRBD1 (5 bases). V gave up 3 bases and J gave up 5 bases, with 13 bases separating them. CDR3 length: 14 residues. The germline gives CDR1 LNHDA, CDR2 SQIVND (reference sequence). This CDR3 is CASSIARVWYGYTF. For the CDR3, the DNA is TGTGCCAGTAGTATCGCCAGGGTGTGGTATGGCTACACCTTC.

J is TRBJ2-7 and V is TRBV10-3; 9 nucleotides align to TRBD2. In germline, CDR1 is ENHRY, CDR2 SYGVKD. The CDR3 spans 13 residues. The J segment lost 12 bases and the V segment lost 5 bases, leaving 11 bases of the junction unmatched. The CDR3, as DNA: TGTGCCATCAGTACCGTAGCGGGGGACACTCGGTACGTC. It specifies CAISTVAGDTRYV.

The rearrangement joins TRBV3-1 (or the pseudogene TRBV3-2) to TRBJ2-3; 10 positions match TRBD2. With V trimmed by 5 bases and J by 0 bases, 2 bases remained unmatched. The V gene's germline CDR1 is LGHDT and CDR2 YNNKEL (reference sequence). The CDR3 sequence is 15 residues long. The CDR3 loop is CASSSLAGSTDTQYF. The CDR3 DNA sequence: TGTGCCAGCAGCTCACTAGCGGGAAGCACAGATACGCAGTATTTT.

This rearrangement joins TRBV9 to TRBJ1-6; possible D gene TRBD1, 5 bases. Germline V lookup: CDR1 SGDLS, CDR2 YYNGEE. This CDR3 region has 15 residues. V lost 2 bases to trimming and J lost 10 bases, with 16 bases between them. CDR3 protein: CASSVRGEFGSPLHF. In DNA, the CDR3 is TGTGCCAGCAGCGTGAGAGGGGAGTTTGGATCACCCCTCCACTTT.

This clone is a singleton in its sample. The chain carries TRBV30 and TRBJ2-1; 8 bases match TRBD2. The J segment lost 3 bases and the V segment lost 0 bases, leaving 4 bases of the junction unmatched. Germline CDR1 is GTSNPN and CDR2 is SVGIG (reference sequence). The CDR3 has 15 residues. CDR3 nucleotide sequence: TGTGCCTGGAGTGTAGCTCTAGCGGGCTACAATGAGCAGTTCTTC. Protein: CAWSVALAGYNEQFF.